This passage covers 32 T cell receptor beta chains from one sample sequenced in a study of blood T cells in healthy people across ages. PCR was performed a second time for about 7 to 12 cycles using a sample-barcoded 5' primer and a J-beta primer mix. MiXCR was run by TCRdb on the 5' RACE reads, yielding one entry per CDR3 protein. Among hundreds of thousands of distinct CDR3 sequences, more than 25% were seen once, and the ten largest hold around 3%. These data were likewise used in another study, on T cells of mothers and their children.

Material for sequencing was blood. Receptors originate from a boy aged 5-17 years in good health.

This chain connects TRBV13 to TRBJ2-1, with TRBD1 matching over 7 bases. The V gene's germline CDR1 is PRHDT and CDR2 FYEKMQ (reference sequence). The CDR3 sequence is 16 residues long. The J segment lost 2 bases and the V segment lost 5 bases, leaving 9 bases of the junction unmatched. The CDR3 region is CASSGEPGGPYNEQFF. Written as DNA, the CDR3 is TGTGCCAGCAGCGGAGAGCCAGGGGGTCCCTACAATGAGCAGTTCTTC.

The gene calls are TRBV4-1 and TRBJ2-5, with 7 bases fitting TRBD2. Germline assignment: CDR1 MGHRA and CDR2 YSYEKL. The CDR3 extends over 15 amino acids. V shed 6 bases and J 2 bases; nucleotides not matched to a gene: 9. CDR3 region: CASSERWRGQETQYF. The CDR3 coding sequence is TGCGCCAGCAGTGAACGGTGGCGGGGGCAAGAGACCCAGTACTTC.

The chain's CDR3 is CASSEVNLADTQYF. CDR3 nucleotide sequence: TGCGCCAGCAGTGAGGTGAATTTAGCAGATACGCAGTATTTT. This chain uses TRBV10-1 with TRBJ2-3; D gene unclear. This CDR3 spans 14 amino acids. V was trimmed by 2 bases and J by 4 bases, leaving 10 bases between them. The germline gives CDR1 WNHNN, CDR2 SYGVQD (reference sequence).

This sequence joins TRBV6-1 and TRBJ2-2; the D is unclear. The CDR3 loop spans 15 amino acids. V was shortened by 4 bases and J by 7 bases, with 16 bases between the two germline ends. The germline V gene has CDR1 MNHNS and CDR2 SASEGT. The CDR3 sequence: CASSVARSVLGELFF. The CDR3 coding sequence is TGTGCCAGCAGTGTTGCCAGATCAGTACTCGGGGAGCTGTTTTTT.

The chain recombines TRBV12-3 or TRBV12-4 with TRBJ1-2, with 8 nucleotides matching TRBD1. J lost 6 bases, V lost 7 bases, and 10 bases had no gene match. CDR3 length equals 14 residues. This CDR3 reads CASKQGEFRDGYTF. The CDR3 coding sequence is TGTGCCAGCAAACAGGGGGAATTCCGGGATGGCTACACCTTC.

The CDR3 region is CAPGRQGNNEQFF. CDR3 nucleotide sequence: TGTGCCCCCGGAAGACAGGGGAACAATGAGCAGTTCTTC. The V and J genes are TRBV5-4 and TRBJ2-5; 8 bases fit TRBD1. The better agreement between TRBJ2-1 and the DNA end casts doubt on the J call. The CDR3 totals 13 residues. Germline loops: CDR1 SGHNT, CDR2 YYREEE (reference sequence).

The CDR3 DNA reads TGTGCCAGCAGTTCCACATGGACAGGGGCTCGTCGGGCCAACGTCCTGACTTTC. It codes for CASSSTWTGARRANVLTF. The chain uses TRBV28 and TRBJ2-6, with 9 bases fitting TRBD1. Per the germline V gene, CDR1 is MDHEN and CDR2 is SYDVKM. The CDR3 is 18 residues long. Trimming cost V 4 bases and J 5 bases; bases outside gene matches: 12.

This chain links TRBV4-1 with TRBJ2-1, with D perhaps assigned TRBD1 or TRBD2 (5 bases each). Germline V gene lookup returns CDR1 MGHRA and CDR2 YSYEKL. V was cut by 0 bases and J by 14 bases, with 17 bases left in between. This CDR3 spans 14 amino acids. The CDR3: CASSQDRRDHVEFF. The CDR3, as DNA: TGCGCCAGCAGCCAAGACCGCCGGGACCACGTGGAGTTCTTC.

The chain is built from TRBV5-4 and TRBJ2-7; tentatively, D is TRBD1 or TRBD2 (6 bases each). Germline V gene data show CDR1 as SGHNT and CDR2 as YYREEE (reference sequence). The CDR3 is made up of 17 amino acids. Trimming shortened V by 4 bases and J by 0 bases, and 20 bases separated the two germline ends. The CDR3 DNA sequence: TGTGCCAGCAGCCCGTCGGAGGGTACAGGGAGCTCCTACGAGCAGTACTTC. Amino acids: CASSPSEGTGSSYEQYF. Based on the CDR3 plus reference TRBV5-4 and TRBJ2-7, the full variable domain is ETGVTQSPTHLIKTRGQQVTLRCSSQSGHNTVSWYQQALGQGPQFIFQYYREEENGRGNFPPRFSGLQFPNYSSELNVNALELDDSALYLCASSPSEGTGSSYEQYFGPGTRLTVT.

This clonotype was seen a few times. The chain links TRBV27 to TRBJ1-4; D is unclear. The CDR3 covers 15 residues. Germline assignment: CDR1 MNHEY and CDR2 SMNVEV (reference sequence). V was shortened by 6 bases and J by 3 bases, with 14 bases between the two germline ends. The CDR3 loop is CASSPTLAANEKLFF. CDR3 sequence (DNA): TGTGCCAGCAGCCCCACTCTAGCGGCTAATGAAAAACTGTTTTTT.

This chain links TRBV6-6 with TRBJ1-1; no reliable D call. CDR1 is MNHNY, CDR2 SVGAGI, per germline (reference sequence). Trimming took off 6 bases at V and 3 bases at J, with 11 bases between the two ends. This CDR3 has 13 residues. CDR3 sequence reads: CASRLGGDTEAFF. The DNA of the CDR3 is TGTGCCAGCAGACTGGGTGGAGACACTGAAGCTTTCTTT.

The chain has TRBV11-2 and TRBJ2-5, with 8 bases matching TRBD1. The J call is in doubt because the DNA end fits TRBJ2-1 better. The CDR3 loop spans 13 amino acids. Germline V gene sequence: CDR1 SGHAT, CDR2 FQNNGV. CDR3 protein: CASSGDRSLKQFF. Written as DNA, the CDR3 is TGTGCCAGCAGCGGGGACAGGTCACTGAAGCAGTTCTTC.

This clonotype was picked up a small number of times. The chain joins TRBV20-1 to TRBJ1-4; no clear D gene. Trimming pared 6 bases from V and 4 bases from J, leaving 6 bases between. The CDR3 consists of 11 residues. Germline V lookup: CDR1 DFQATT, CDR2 SNEGSKA (reference sequence). CDR3 sequence reads: CSAPVNEKLFF. The CDR3 DNA reads as TGCAGTGCGCCGGTTAATGAAAAACTGTTTTTT.

The rearrangement joins TRBV29-1 to TRBJ2-5, with TRBD1 matching 8 bases. The CDR3 has 13 residues. The germline gives CDR1 SQVTM, CDR2 ANQGSEA. The ends lost 7 bases at V and 2 bases at J; junction bases unmatched: 6. CDR3 sequence: CSADRGLQETQYF. The CDR3 bases are TGCAGCGCCGACAGGGGCCTACAAGAGACCCAGTACTTC.

As DNA, the CDR3 is TGTGCCAGCAGGGCCAACTGGGGGAACTACAATGAGCAGTTCTTC. Translated, it gives CASRANWGNYNEQFF. This chain links TRBV6-5 with TRBJ2-1; D may be TRBD1 or TRBD2 (5 bases each). Germline V CDR1 and CDR2: MNHEY, SVGAGI. The CDR3 consists of 15 residues. The V gene lost 6 bases and the J gene lost 3 bases, with 15 bases spanning the gap.

V is TRBV20-1 and J is TRBJ1-2; 9 nucleotides agree with TRBD1. Germline values: CDR1 DFQATT, CDR2 SNEGSKA (reference sequence). The CDR3 extends over 17 amino acids. V dropped 3 bases and J dropped 5; count of bases not matched to a gene: 16. Here the CDR3 reads CSARPGAWDREEYGYTF. The CDR3 DNA sequence: TGCAGTGCTAGGCCCGGGGCTTGGGACAGGGAAGAGTATGGCTACACCTTC.

This clonotype came up many times. The rearrangement joins TRBV5-1 to TRBJ2-1; D might be TRBD2 (5 bases). V lost 0 bases, J lost 1 base, and 11 bases lay in between. Germline CDR1 and CDR2: SGHRS and YFSETQ. This CDR3 is built from 16 residues. In DNA form, the CDR3 reads TGCGCCAGCAGCTTGGATTCCGGGGATTCCTACAATGAGCAGTTCTTC. Its protein is CASSLDSGDSYNEQFF.

This clonotype was seen only a few times. The rearrangement uses TRBV7-9 and TRBJ2-5; D assignment may be TRBD1 or TRBD2 (5 bases each). This CDR3 is built from 16 residues. Germline CDR1 reads SEHNR; CDR2 reads FQNEAQ (reference sequence). V was clipped by 6 bases and J by 4 bases, with 21 bases between them. CDR3 protein: CASRKWRVWGVETQYF. In DNA form, the CDR3 reads TGTGCCAGCAGGAAATGGCGGGTGTGGGGCGTAGAGACCCAGTACTTC.

This clonotype has just a few counts. The chain couples TRBV5-1 to TRBJ1-6; D may be TRBD1 (6 bases). V lost 4 bases and J lost 7, with 12 bases in between. Germline assignment: CDR1 SGHRS and CDR2 YFSETQ. The CDR3 spans 14 residues. The CDR3 region has the DNA TGCGCCAGCAGCAGACAGGCCGAAAATTCACCCCTCCACTTT. Its translation: CASSRQAENSPLHF.

CDR3 amino acids: CASRIGGFGEFSYEQYF. CDR3 in DNA: TGTGCCAGCAGAATAGGAGGGTTCGGGGAGTTCTCCTACGAGCAGTACTTC. J is TRBJ2-7 and V is TRBV11-2; D perhaps matches TRBD2 (6 bases). Deletions cut 6 bases from V and 0 bases from J, with 21 bases between. Per the germline V gene, CDR1 is SGHAT and CDR2 is FQNNGV. This CDR3 comprises 17 residues. Variable domain in full (rest from reference TRBV11-2 and TRBJ2-7): EAGVAQSPRYKIIEKRQSVAFWCNPISGHATLYWYQQILGQGPKLLIQFQNNGVVDDSQLPKDRFSAERLKGVDSTLKIQPAKLEDSAVYLCASRIGGFGEFSYEQYFGPGTRLTVT.

This clonotype turned up a few times. V usage is TRBV14 and J usage is TRBJ1-2; 7 nucleotides align to TRBD1. In germline, CDR1 is SGHDN, CDR2 FVKESK. The V gene end was trimmed by 2 bases and the J gene end by 5 bases; junction bases not matched to a gene: 8. The CDR3 has 15 residues. CDR3 nucleotides: TGTGCCAGCAGCCAAAGGGGGCAGGCTTGGTATGGCTACACCTTC. Its translation: CASSQRGQAWYGYTF.

The chain employs TRBV4-1 and TRBJ2-7, with 9 nucleotides matching TRBD1. The CDR3 length is 16 residues. Germline V CDR1 and CDR2: MGHRA, YSYEKL. Trimming at V came to 0 bases and at J to 4 bases, leaving 7 bases not matched to a gene. The CDR3 sequence is CASSQDGGDRVYEQYF. CDR3 bases: TGCGCCAGCAGCCAAGATGGAGGGGACAGGGTTTACGAGCAGTACTTC.

The chain recombines TRBV12-3 or TRBV12-4 with TRBJ2-4; 8 bases agree with TRBD1. The CDR3 spans 16 residues. The J segment lost 8 bases and the V segment lost 7 bases, leaving 16 bases of the junction unmatched. CDR3 region: CASTPDRGQGGDIQYF. The CDR3 bases are TGTGCCAGCACCCCAGACAGGGGCCAAGGAGGGGACATTCAGTACTTC.

This clonotype was counted between two and nine times. The CDR3 DNA reads TGTGCCAGCAGCTGGGGACAGGCGCCCTACAATGAGCAGTTCTTC. This translates into CASSWGQAPYNEQFF. The chain has TRBV7-3 and TRBJ2-1, with 8 nucleotides matching TRBD1. There are 15 residues in the CDR3. V lost 4 bases, J lost 2 bases, and 4 bases stayed unmatched. Germline CDR1 SGHTA, CDR2 FQGTGA.

With respect to this clonotype: One end of the junction varies from germline; a read error may be responsible. The chain links TRBV12-3 or TRBV12-4 to TRBJ1-5; 8 nucleotides agree with TRBD1. The length of the CDR3 is 16 residues. CDR3 in DNA: TGTGCCAGCAGTCCGACAGGGGCGAAGAGCAATCAGCCTCAGCATTTT. Amino acids: CASSPTGAKSNQPQHF.

This clonotype showed up just a few times. The genes are TRBV29-1 and TRBJ2-1; TRBD1 aligns across 7 bases. The CDR3 loop spans 14 amino acids. The V gene's germline CDR1 is SQVTM and CDR2 ANQGSEA. The ends lost 1 base at V and 7 bases at J; junction bases unmatched: 7. The CDR3 nucleotides are TGCAGCGTTGAAGCCAGGGGGACAAATAATGAGCAGTTCTTC. This gives the protein CSVEARGTNNEQFF.

The V and J genes are TRBV10-3 and TRBJ2-2; D is perhaps TRBD1 or TRBD2 (6 bases each). The germline gives CDR1 ENHRY, CDR2 SYGVKD. The CDR3 is 13 residues long. V was clipped by 10 bases and J by 2 bases, with 11 bases between them. The CDR3 region is CATEGGNTGELFF. CDR3 DNA: TGTGCCACGGAGGGGGGCAACACCGGGGAGCTGTTTTTT.

This clonotype came up a few times. The chain uses TRBV18 and TRBJ2-7, with 12 nucleotides matching TRBD2. CDR3 length: 16 amino acids. V was clipped by 3 bases and J by 4 bases; unmatched bases: 7. Germline V gene lookup returns CDR1 KGHSH and CDR2 LQKENI. CDR3: CASSPLLAGGEYEQYF. The CDR3, as DNA: TGTGCCAGCTCACCTCTACTAGCGGGGGGAGAGTACGAGCAGTACTTC.

This clonotype was seen more than once but under ten times. The CDR3 DNA follows: TGCAGTGTGCTAGTCCGCTCCTACGAGCAGTACTTC. As protein: CSVLVRSYEQYF. The V and J genes are TRBV20-1 and TRBJ2-7, with unresolved D. CDR1 is DFQATT and CDR2 is SNEGSKA in the germline V gene (reference sequence). The ends were cut back, 7 bases at V and 0 bases at J, with 10 bases in the middle. The CDR3 consists of 12 residues.

In its sample, this clonotype was seen many times. The V and J genes are TRBV20-1 and TRBJ1-2; TRBD1 agrees at 9 bases. CDR3 length equals 11 residues. Looked up from germline, CDR1 is DFQATT and CDR2 is SNEGSKA (reference sequence). V lost 6 bases to trimming and J lost 6 bases; unmatched junction nucleotides: 2. The CDR3: CSAGQGDGYTF. The DNA for the CDR3 is TGCAGTGCGGGACAGGGTGATGGCTACACCTTC.

This chain connects TRBV10-3 to TRBJ2-1, with 14 bases aligning to TRBD2. The J call may be faulty, since TRBJ2-7 better matches the DNA end. This CDR3 is 14 amino acids long. In germline, CDR1 is ENHRY, CDR2 SYGVKD. In DNA form, the CDR3 reads TGTGCCATCAGGGGGACTAGCGGGGGCTACGAGCAGTACTTC. Translated: CAIRGTSGGYEQYF.

The sample holds a few counts of this clonotype. The chain carries TRBV3-1 and TRBJ1-1; no firm D call. Germline CDR1 and CDR2: LGHDT and YNNKEL (reference sequence). The V end lost 5 bases, the J end lost 3 bases, and 10 bases lay between the germline ends. This CDR3 region has 13 residues. The CDR3 nucleotides are TGTGCCAGCAGCTCTGACCGTTACACTGAAGCTTTCTTT. Protein product: CASSSDRYTEAFF.